This is a list of T cell receptor beta chains from one sample in a study of regulatory T cells in long-lasting Graves disease. TCRdb redid the calling of the multiplex PCR reads with MiXCR, one entry per CDR3 protein. The table records around 400,000 distinct CDR3 sequences, around 15% of them present only once. The sequencing here drew on peripheral blood mononuclear cells (PBMCs), taken at new diagnosis, from a patient treated with antithyroid drugs. These receptors were taken from a female donor with Graves disease. Each CDR3 is given with its conserved first and last residue. The D gene is left open where the match is weak. Some rows have no size entry. The others give once, few or many, or a class for an expanded clone.

TRBD1 | TRBJ1-4 | many | TRBV12-3/TRBV12-4 | 19 | CASRIGTGGVVLGGEKLFF | TGTGCCAGCAGGATTGGGACAGGGGGCGTAGTATTGGGTGGCGAAAAACTGTTTTTT
TRBD1 | TRBJ1-2 | - | TRBV6-2/TRBV6-3 | 16 | CASTFPRDRDYHGYTF | TGTGCCAGCACCTTTCCGCGGGACAGGGATTATCATGGCTACACCTTC
TRBD1 | TRBJ1-5 | many | TRBV28 | 16 | CASSYPGQGWGQPQHF | TGTGCCAGCAGTTACCCGGGACAGGGGTGGGGCCAGCCCCAGCATTTT
- | TRBJ2-1 | - | TRBV19 | 13 | CASSIVPRNEQFF | TGTGCCAGTAGTATAGTACCGAGAAATGAGCAGTTCTTC
TRBD2 | TRBJ2-5 | many | TRBV4-2 | 14 | CASSQELAGETQYF | TGTGCCAGCAGCCAAGAACTAGCGGGGGAGACCCAGTACTTC
- | TRBJ2-3 | - | TRBV6-1 | 15 | CASSDLAPRTDTQYF | TGTGCCAGCTCAGACCTAGCGCCGCGCACAGATACGCAGTATTTT
TRBD1 | TRBJ1-2 | few | TRBV4-1 | 14 | CASSQADRGTGYTF | TGCGCCAGCAGCCAAGCGGACAGGGGGACTGGCTACACCTTC
TRBD1 | TRBJ1-2 | many | TRBV25-1 | 13 | CASSEPDRDGYTF | TGTGCCAGCAGTGAACCCGACAGGGACGGCTACACCTTC
- | TRBJ2-1 | many | TRBV5-1 | 16 | CASSDPKSGSYNEQFF | TGCGCCAGCAGCGACCCCAAATCAGGGAGTTACAATGAGCAGTTCTTC
TRBD2 | TRBJ2-3 | - | TRBV9 | 17 | CASSALAGGTNTDTQYF | TGTGCCAGCAGCGCGCTAGCGGGGGGGACTAACACAGATACGCAGTATTTT
- | TRBJ1-6 | - | TRBV28 | 14 | CASSFLGENSPLHF | TGTGCCAGCAGTTTTCTCGGGGAAAATTCACCCCTCCACTTT
- | TRBJ2-3 | many | TRBV28 | 15 | CASSFGREFRDTQYF | TGTGCCAGCAGTTTTGGCAGGGAGTTTAGAGATACGCAGTATTTT
- | TRBJ2-1 | many | TRBV4-1 | 16 | CASSLTTNGSPGEQFF | TGCGCCAGCAGCCTGACGACTAACGGGAGTCCGGGTGAGCAGTTCTTC
- | TRBJ2-3 | - | TRBV29-1 | 12 | CSVDQGTDTQYF | TGCAGCGTTGATCAAGGCACAGATACGCAGTATTTT
TRBD2 | TRBJ2-7 | many | TRBV12-3/TRBV12-4 | 15 | CASSTKLAGGSEQYF | TGTGCCAGCAGTACGAAACTAGCGGGAGGTTCCGAGCAGTACTTC
TRBD1 | TRBJ1-1 | - | TRBV6-1 | 14 | CASSEHRGDTEAFF | TGTGCCAGCAGTGAGCACAGGGGTGACACTGAAGCCTTCTTT
TRBD1 | TRBJ2-1 | many | TRBV28 | 16 | CASSLPGTVRDNEQFF | TGTGCCAGCAGTTTACCCGGGACAGTCCGTGACAATGAGCAGTTCTTC
- | TRBJ2-3 | - | TRBV6-2/TRBV6-3 | 16 | CASSTVDSWGPDTQYF | TGTGCCAGCAGTACCGTGGACAGTTGGGGACCAGATACGCAGTATTTT
- | TRBJ2-3 | many | TRBV12-3/TRBV12-4 | 14 | CASSLVPATDTQYF | TGTGCCAGCAGTTTAGTCCCGGCCACAGATACGCAGTATTTT
- | TRBJ2-1 | - | TRBV4-2 | 16 | CASTQGAGTTYNEQFF | TGTGCCAGCACCCAAGGAGCCGGGACAACCTACAATGAGCAGTTCTTC
TRBD1 | TRBJ1-2 | many | TRBV20-1 | 13 | CSASKGAKYGYTF | TGCAGTGCTAGCAAGGGGGCAAAATATGGCTACACCTTC
- | TRBJ2-2 | many | TRBV6-2/TRBV6-3 | 13 | CASSESPTGELFF | TGTGCCAGCAGTGAAAGTCCCACCGGGGAGCTGTTTTTT
TRBD1 | TRBJ2-7 | - | TRBV4-3 | 16 | CASSPYGQGSFNEQYF | TGCGCCAGCAGCCCGTACGGACAGGGAAGTTTTAACGAGCAGTACTTC
TRBD1 | TRBJ2-7 | many | TRBV9 | 13 | CASSARSEGATHF | TGTGCCAGCAGCGCCCGATCCGAGGGGGCAACACACTTC
- | TRBJ2-1 | many | TRBV24-1 | 16 | CATSDYPRKNYNEQFF | TGTGCCACCAGTGATTACCCCAGGAAGAACTACAATGAGCAGTTCTTC
TRBD2 | TRBJ2-1 | many | TRBV7-9 | 13 | CASTGLMVNEQFF | TGTGCCAGCACGGGACTAATGGTCAATGAGCAGTTCTTC
- | TRBJ1-1 | - | TRBV12-3/TRBV12-4 | 14 | CASSFHGTVTEAFF | TGTGCCAGCAGTTTTCACGGGACGGTCACTGAAGCTTTCTTC
- | TRBJ1-4 | many | TRBV7-9 | 17 | CASSLGSRLATNEKLFF | TGTGCCAGCAGCTTAGGTTCACGGCTAGCAACTAATGAAAAACTGTTTTTT
TRBD1 | TRBJ1-5 | many | TRBV28 | 16 | CASSSIRDRGNQPQHF | TGTGCCAGCAGTTCGATCCGGGACAGGGGAAATCAGCCCCAGCATTTT
- | TRBJ2-7 | many | TRBV5-4 | 13 | CASRSDGEYEQYF | TGTGCCAGCAGATCGGACGGGGAGTACGAGCAGTACTTC
TRBD2 | TRBJ2-7 | many | TRBV20-1 | 16 | CSASALAGGIVHEQYF | TGCAGTGCTAGTGCGCTAGCGGGGGGAATAGTCCACGAGCAGTACTTC
TRBD1 | TRBJ1-1 | many | TRBV7-9 | 14 | CASSRTGVDTEAFF | TGTGCCAGCAGCCGGACAGGGGTGGACACTGAAGCTTTCTTT
- | TRBJ2-3 | many | TRBV20-1 | 15 | CSARTPGIAGDTQYF | TGCAGTGCTAGAACCCCCGGGATAGCTGGAGATACGCAGTATTTT
TRBD2 | TRBJ2-1 | few | TRBV20-1 | 14 | CSARDSGDYNEQFF | TGCAGTGCTAGAGATAGCGGGGACTACAATGAGCAGTTCTTC
- | TRBJ2-7 | many | TRBV9 | 14 | CASSVDPRSYEQYF | TGTGCCAGCAGCGTAGATCCACGCAGCTACGAGCAGTACTTC
TRBD1 | TRBJ2-2 | few | TRBV4-1 | 15 | CASSHYTGGTGELFF | TGCGCCAGCAGCCATTATACAGGGGGGACCGGGGAGCTGTTTTTT
- | TRBJ2-7 | many | TRBV20-1 | 13 | CSAEETVAYEQYF | TGCAGTGCTGAGGAGACGGTAGCCTACGAGCAGTACTTC
- | TRBJ1-1 | few | TRBV4-1 | 15 | CASSQSAHTATEAFF | TGCGCCAGCAGCCAATCTGCTCACACGGCCACTGAAGCTTTCTTT
- | TRBJ1-2 | many | TRBV20-1 | 11 | CSASSSVGYTF | TGCAGTGCTAGTTCGTCGGTTGGCTACACCTTC
- | TRBJ2-5 | many | TRBV30 | 13 | CAWSVGGSGAQYF | TGTGCCTGGAGTGTTGGGGGTAGTGGTGCCCAGTACTTC
- | TRBJ2-7 | many | TRBV4-1 | 11 | CASSQAYEQYF | TGTGCCAGCAGCCAGGCCTACGAGCAGTACTTC
- | TRBJ2-2 | - | TRBV12-3/TRBV12-4 | 13 | CARSLVESGELFF | TGTGCCCGCAGTTTAGTAGAATCCGGGGAGCTGTTTTTT
TRBD1 | TRBJ2-1 | many | TRBV25-1 | 16 | CASSPRGTGGDNEQFF | TGTGCCAGCAGTCCTCGGGGGACAGGGGGTGACAATGAGCAGTTCTTC
TRBD1 | TRBJ1-2 | many | TRBV12-3/TRBV12-4 | 13 | CASSHGQGYGYTF | TGTGCCAGCAGTCACGGACAGGGATATGGCTACACCTTC
- | TRBJ2-7 | many | TRBV4-1 | 14 | CASSLAGPTYEQYF | TGCGCCAGCAGCCTTGCCGGGCCGACCTACGAGCAGTACTTC
- | TRBJ2-2 | few | TRBV7-3 | 17 | CASSLVAGASNTGELFF | TGTGCCAGCAGCTTAGTGGCGGGGGCCTCGAACACCGGGGAGCTGTTTTTT
- | TRBJ2-7 | once | TRBV20-1 | 13 | CSARRAGFYEQYF | TGCAGTGCTAGACGTGCGGGGTTCTACGAGCAGTACTTC
- | TRBJ2-3 | many | TRBV7-2 | 15 | CASSFNGRNTDTQYF | TGTGCCAGCAGCTTCAACGGCCGGAACACAGATACGCAGTATTTT
TRBD1 | TRBJ1-2 | few | TRBV6-1 | 13 | CASSGQGERGYTF | TGTGCCAGCAGTGGACAGGGTGAGCGTGGCTACACCTTC
TRBD1 | TRBJ2-7 | - | TRBV29-1 | 14 | CSVDGDRGHYEQYF | TGCAGCGTTGATGGGGACAGGGGACACTACGAGCAGTACTTC
- | TRBJ1-1 | many | TRBV29-1 | 11 | CSGRQDTEAFF | TGCAGCGGAAGACAAGACACTGAAGCTTTCTTT
- | TRBJ2-3 | many | TRBV27 | 14 | CASSLDSSTDTQYF | TGTGCCAGCAGTTTGGACTCATCCACAGATACGCAGTATTTT
TRBD1 | TRBJ2-5 | few | TRBV12-3/TRBV12-4 | 16 | CASTQGARVLEETQYF | TGTGCCAGCACTCAGGGGGCAAGGGTCCTGGAAGAGACCCAGTACTTC
TRBD2 | TRBJ2-7 | many | TRBV27 | 18 | CASSLSGTSGIRPYEQYF | TGTGCCAGCAGTTTATCAGGGACTAGCGGGATAAGGCCCTACGAGCAGTACTTC
- | TRBJ2-1 | many | TRBV11-2 | 16 | CASSLYESSSYNEQFF | TGTGCCAGCAGCTTATATGAGTCGAGCTCCTACAATGAGCAGTTCTTC